These T cell receptor beta chains were read from a single sample in a study of blood T cell repertoires in COVID-19. Repertoires were generated with immunoSEQ multiplex PCR, while TCRdb's copy carries only in-frame clones and drops some. This sample has 200,000 to 300,000 clones, with 83% found just once. Sequencing was done on a sample of PBMCs or T cells enriched from blood (not recorded which). The origin of the receptors is a woman between 40 and 55 years old who had been exposed to COVID-19. CDR3s include the opening cysteine and the closing phenylalanine or tryptophan. Fields, in order: V gene, J gene, D gene, clone size, CDR3 protein, CDR3 DNA. D genes are given only for firm matches. Size is omitted from some rows. Given values are once, few, many or a class for expanded clones.

TRBV6-6,TRBJ1-1,.,.,CASRRGENTEAFF,TGTGCCAGCAGACGGGGAGAGAACACTGAAGCTTTCTTT
TRBV6-5,TRBJ1-4,.,once,CASSPRVVRIEKLFF,TGTGCCAGCAGTCCCCGGGTAGTGCGAATTGAAAAACTGTTTTTT
TRBV18,TRBJ1-3,.,.,CASSPPALAQGPGNTIYF,TGTGCCAGCTCACCACCAGCCCTGGCCCAGGGTCCTGGAAACACCATATATTTT
TRBV30,TRBJ2-2,TRBD1,.,CAYNSGTGVFTGELFF,TGTGCCTATAATTCCGGGACAGGGGTTTTCACCGGGGAGCTGTTTTTT
TRBV7-9,TRBJ1-6,TRBD1,once,CASSPGTGDNSPLHF,TGTGCCAGCAGCCCCGGGACAGGGGATAATTCACCCCTCCACTTT
TRBV9,TRBJ2-7,TRBD1,once,CASSPLGTGPHEQYF,TGTGCCAGCAGCCCCCTAGGGACAGGGCCCCACGAGCAGTACTTC
TRBV28,TRBJ1-2,.,.,CASSLPGGYTF,TGTGCCAGCAGTTTACCGGGAGGCTACACCTTC
TRBV3-1/TRBV3-2,TRBJ2-3,TRBD2,.,CASSPSRLAGGTDTQYF,TGTGCCAGCAGCCCCTCGAGACTAGCGGGGGGCACAGATACGCAGTATTTT
TRBV4-1,TRBJ1-6,.,.,CASSFGRGVESPLHF,TGCGCCAGCAGCTTCGGCCGGGGGGTCGAATCACCCCTCCACTTT
TRBV12-3/TRBV12-4,TRBJ1-5,TRBD1,.,CASSLTGDQPQHF,TGTGCCAGCAGCTTGACAGGGGATCAGCCCCAGCATTTT
TRBV6-4,TRBJ2-1,TRBD2,few,CASRCGTSGGLYNEQFF,TGTGCCAGCAGGTGTGGAACTAGCGGGGGACTTTACAATGAGCAGTTCTTC
TRBV6-5,TRBJ1-5,.,.,CASSYSGGGSNQPQHF,TGTGCCAGCAGTTACTCGGGGGGTGGGAGCAATCAGCCCCAGCATTTT
TRBV10-3,TRBJ1-1,.,.,CAIWGGTMNTEAFF,TGTGCCATCTGGGGGGGGACCATGAACACTGAAGCTTTCTTT
TRBV7-9,TRBJ1-1,.,.,CASRRVNTEAFF,TGTGCCAGCAGGAGGGTGAACACTGAAGCTTTCTTT
TRBV4-2,TRBJ2-5,TRBD2,.,CASSQEFFGGEETQYF,TGTGCCAGCAGCCAAGAGTTCTTCGGGGGGGAAGAGACCCAGTACTTC
TRBV29-1,TRBJ2-5,TRBD2,.,CSAGGGTRETQYF,TGCAGCGCTGGAGGGGGGACTAGGGAGACCCAGTACTTC
TRBV4-1,TRBJ1-6,.,.,CASSQERGGNSPLHF,TGCGCCAGCAGCCAAGAGAGAGGTGGTAATTCACCCCTCCACTTT
TRBV19,TRBJ1-5,.,.,CASSIDRGAGNQPQHF,TGTGCCAGTAGTATAGATCGGGGGGCTGGCAATCAGCCCCAGCATTTT
TRBV4-3,TRBJ2-5,.,.,CASSQDWGGHYQETQYF,TGCGCCAGCAGCCAAGATTGGGGGGGACATTACCAAGAGACCCAGTACTTC
TRBV18,TRBJ1-4,.,.,CASSSGPTRGEKLFF,TGTGCCAGCTCATCCGGACCGACGCGAGGGGAAAAACTGTTTTTT
TRBV27,TRBJ1-4,TRBD1,.,CASSSRQGAHEKLFF,TGTGCCAGCAGTTCCCGACAGGGGGCGCATGAAAAACTGTTTTTT
TRBV7-9,TRBJ2-7,.,.,CASRPDSQQYF,TGTGCCAGCAGGCCGGACTCTCAGCAGTACTTC